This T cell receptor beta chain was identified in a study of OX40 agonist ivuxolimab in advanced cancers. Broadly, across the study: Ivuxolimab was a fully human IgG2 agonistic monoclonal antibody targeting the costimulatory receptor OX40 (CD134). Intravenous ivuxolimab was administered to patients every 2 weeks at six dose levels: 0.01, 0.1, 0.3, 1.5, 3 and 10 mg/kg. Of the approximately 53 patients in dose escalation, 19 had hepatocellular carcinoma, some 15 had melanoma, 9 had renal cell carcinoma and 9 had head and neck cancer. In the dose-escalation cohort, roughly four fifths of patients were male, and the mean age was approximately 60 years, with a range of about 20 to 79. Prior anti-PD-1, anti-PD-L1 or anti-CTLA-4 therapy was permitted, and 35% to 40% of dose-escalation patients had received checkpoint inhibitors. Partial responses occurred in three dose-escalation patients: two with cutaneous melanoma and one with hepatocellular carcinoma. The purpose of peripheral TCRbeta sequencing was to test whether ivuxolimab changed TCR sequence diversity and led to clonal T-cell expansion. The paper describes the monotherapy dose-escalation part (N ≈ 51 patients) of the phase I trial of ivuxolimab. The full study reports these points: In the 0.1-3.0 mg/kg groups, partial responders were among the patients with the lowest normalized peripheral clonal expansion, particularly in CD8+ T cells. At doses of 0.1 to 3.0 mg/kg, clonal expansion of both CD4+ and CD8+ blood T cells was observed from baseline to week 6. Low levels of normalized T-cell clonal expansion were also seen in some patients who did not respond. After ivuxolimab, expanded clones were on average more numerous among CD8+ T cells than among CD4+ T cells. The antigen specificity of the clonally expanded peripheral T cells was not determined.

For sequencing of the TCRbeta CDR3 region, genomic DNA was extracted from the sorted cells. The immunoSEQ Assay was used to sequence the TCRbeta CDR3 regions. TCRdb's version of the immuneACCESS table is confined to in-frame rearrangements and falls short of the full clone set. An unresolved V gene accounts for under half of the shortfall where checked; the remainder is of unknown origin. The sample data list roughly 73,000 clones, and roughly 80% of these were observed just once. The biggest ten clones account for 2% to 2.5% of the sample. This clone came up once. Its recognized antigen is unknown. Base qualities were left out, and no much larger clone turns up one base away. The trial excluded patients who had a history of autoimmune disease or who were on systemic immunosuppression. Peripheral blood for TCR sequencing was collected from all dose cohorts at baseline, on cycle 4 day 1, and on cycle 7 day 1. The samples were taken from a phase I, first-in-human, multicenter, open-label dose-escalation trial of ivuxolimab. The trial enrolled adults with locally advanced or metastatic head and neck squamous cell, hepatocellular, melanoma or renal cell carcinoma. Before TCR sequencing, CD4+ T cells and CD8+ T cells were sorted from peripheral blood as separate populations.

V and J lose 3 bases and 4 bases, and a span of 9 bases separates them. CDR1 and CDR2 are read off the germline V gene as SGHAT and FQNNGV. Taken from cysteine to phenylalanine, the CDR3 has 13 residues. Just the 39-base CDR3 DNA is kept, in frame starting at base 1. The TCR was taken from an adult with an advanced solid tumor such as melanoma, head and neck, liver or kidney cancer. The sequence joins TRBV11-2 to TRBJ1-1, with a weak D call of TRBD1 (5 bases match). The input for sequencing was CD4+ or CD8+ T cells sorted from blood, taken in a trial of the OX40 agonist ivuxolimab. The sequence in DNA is TGTGCCAGCAGCTTTCTGAGGGGCACTGAAGCTTTCTTT. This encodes CASSFLRGTEAFF.